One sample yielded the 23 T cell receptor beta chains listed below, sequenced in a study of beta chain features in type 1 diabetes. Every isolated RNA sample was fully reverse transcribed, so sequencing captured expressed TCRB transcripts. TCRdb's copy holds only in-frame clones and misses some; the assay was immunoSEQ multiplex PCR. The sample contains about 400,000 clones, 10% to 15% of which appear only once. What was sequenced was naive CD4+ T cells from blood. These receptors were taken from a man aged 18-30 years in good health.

In DNA form, the CDR3 reads TGTGCCAGCAGCTTGGTGCGGGGGCAATCGACCCACTATGGCTACACCTTC. Translation gives CASSLVRGQSTHYGYTF. The gene calls are TRBV5-4 and TRBJ1-2; maybe TRBD1 (6 bases). This CDR3 has 17 amino acids. Trimming cost V 0 bases and J 3 bases, with 18 bases left between them. Germline lookup yields CDR1 SGHNT and CDR2 YYREEE (reference sequence).

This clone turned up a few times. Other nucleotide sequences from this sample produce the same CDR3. CDR3 protein: CASSLRRGETQYF. The CDR3 nucleotides read TGTGCCAGCAGCTTACGCAGAGGGGAGACCCAGTACTTC. This chain connects TRBV7-2 to TRBJ2-5; D is possibly TRBD2 (5 bases). The V and J ends lost 2 bases and 5 bases respectively, with 9 bases between them. Per germline, CDR1 SGHTA and CDR2 FQGNSA. This CDR3 has 13 residues.

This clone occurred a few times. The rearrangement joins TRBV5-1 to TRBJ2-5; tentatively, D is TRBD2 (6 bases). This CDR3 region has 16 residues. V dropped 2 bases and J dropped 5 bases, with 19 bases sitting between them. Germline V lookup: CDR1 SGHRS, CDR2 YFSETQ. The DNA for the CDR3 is TGCGCCAGCAGCTTTGGTGTAGGAGGGCCTACGGAGACCCAGTACTTC. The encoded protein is CASSFGVGGPTETQYF.

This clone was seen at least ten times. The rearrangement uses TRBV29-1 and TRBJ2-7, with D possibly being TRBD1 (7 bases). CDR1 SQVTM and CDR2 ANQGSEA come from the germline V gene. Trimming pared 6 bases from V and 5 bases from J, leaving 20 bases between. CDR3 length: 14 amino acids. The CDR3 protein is CSVGPGGLLDEQYF. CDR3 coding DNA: TGCAGCGTGGGCCCAGGGGGACTCTTGGACGAGCAGTACTTC.

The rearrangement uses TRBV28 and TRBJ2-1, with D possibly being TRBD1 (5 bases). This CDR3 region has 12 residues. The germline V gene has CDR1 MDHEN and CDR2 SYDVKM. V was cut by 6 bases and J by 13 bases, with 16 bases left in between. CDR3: CASREQDRSQFF. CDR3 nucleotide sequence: TGTGCCAGCAGGGAACAGGATCGTAGTCAGTTCTTC.

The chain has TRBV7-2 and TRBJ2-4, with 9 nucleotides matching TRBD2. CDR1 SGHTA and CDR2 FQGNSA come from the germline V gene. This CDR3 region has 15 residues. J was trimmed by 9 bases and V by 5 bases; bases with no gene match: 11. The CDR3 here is CASSRDSGSRSIQYF. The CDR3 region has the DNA TGTGCCAGCAGCCGTGATAGCGGGAGTCGGAGCATTCAGTACTTC.

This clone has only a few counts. CDR3 sequence: CASSPQGREAYEQYF. CDR3 in DNA: TGTGCCAGCTCACCTCAGGGGAGGGAGGCCTACGAGCAGTACTTC. The J gene is TRBJ2-7, the V gene TRBV18; weak D call: TRBD2 (7 bases). CDR3 size: 15 residues. CDR1 is KGHSH and CDR2 is LQKENI in the germline V gene. Trimming took 3 bases from V and 2 from J, leaving 14 bases between them.

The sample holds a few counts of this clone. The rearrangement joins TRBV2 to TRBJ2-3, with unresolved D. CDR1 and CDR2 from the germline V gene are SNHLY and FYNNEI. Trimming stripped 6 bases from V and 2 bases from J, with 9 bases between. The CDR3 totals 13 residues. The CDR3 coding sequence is TGTGCCAGCAGAAGCGTATACACAGATACGCAGTATTTT. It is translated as CASRSVYTDTQYF.

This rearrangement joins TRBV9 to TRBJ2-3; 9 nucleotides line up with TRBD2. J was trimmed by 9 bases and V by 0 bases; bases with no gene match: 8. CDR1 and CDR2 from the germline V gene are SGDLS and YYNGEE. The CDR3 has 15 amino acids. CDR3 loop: CASSVEASGVFTQYF. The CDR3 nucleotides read TGTGCCAGCAGCGTAGAGGCTAGCGGGGTCTTCACGCAGTATTTT.

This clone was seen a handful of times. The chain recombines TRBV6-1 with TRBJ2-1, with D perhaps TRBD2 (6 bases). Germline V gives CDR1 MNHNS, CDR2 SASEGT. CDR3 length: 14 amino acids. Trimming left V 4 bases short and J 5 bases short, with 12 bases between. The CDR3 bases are TGTGCCAGCAGTGCATCCGGGAGTCACAATGAGCAGTTCTTC. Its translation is CASSASGSHNEQFF.

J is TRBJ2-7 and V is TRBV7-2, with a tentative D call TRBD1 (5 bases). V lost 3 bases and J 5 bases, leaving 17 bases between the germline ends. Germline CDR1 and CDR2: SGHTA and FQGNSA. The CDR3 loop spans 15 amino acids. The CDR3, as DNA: TGTGCCAGCAGCTTCCAAGGTTCGCCAGGGAACGAGCAGTACTTC. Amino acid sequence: CASSFQGSPGNEQYF.

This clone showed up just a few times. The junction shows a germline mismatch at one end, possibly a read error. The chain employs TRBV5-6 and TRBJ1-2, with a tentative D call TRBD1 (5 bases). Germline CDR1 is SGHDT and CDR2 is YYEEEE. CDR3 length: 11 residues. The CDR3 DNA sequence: TGTGCCAGCAGCTTGGCCAGGGAAAGATTCTTC. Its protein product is CASSLARERFF.

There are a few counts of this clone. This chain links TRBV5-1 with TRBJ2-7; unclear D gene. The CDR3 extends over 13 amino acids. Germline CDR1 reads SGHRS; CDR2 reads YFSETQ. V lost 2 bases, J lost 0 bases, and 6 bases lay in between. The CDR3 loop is CASSFLSSYEQYF. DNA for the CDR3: TGCGCCAGCAGCTTCCTCAGCTCCTACGAGCAGTACTTC.

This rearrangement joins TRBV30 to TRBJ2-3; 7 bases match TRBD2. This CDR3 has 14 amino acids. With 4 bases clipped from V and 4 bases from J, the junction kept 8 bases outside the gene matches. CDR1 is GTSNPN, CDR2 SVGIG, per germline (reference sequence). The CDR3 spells CAWTPGRGADTQYF. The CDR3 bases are TGTGCCTGGACCCCGGGCCGGGGGGCAGATACGCAGTATTTT.

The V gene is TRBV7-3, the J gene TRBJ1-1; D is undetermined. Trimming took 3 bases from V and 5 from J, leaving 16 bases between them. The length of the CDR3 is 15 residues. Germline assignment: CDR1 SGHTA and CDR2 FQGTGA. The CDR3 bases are TGTGCCAGCAGCTTCTCGTTTGTGGCAGCGACTGAAGCTTTCTTT. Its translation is CASSFSFVAATEAFF.

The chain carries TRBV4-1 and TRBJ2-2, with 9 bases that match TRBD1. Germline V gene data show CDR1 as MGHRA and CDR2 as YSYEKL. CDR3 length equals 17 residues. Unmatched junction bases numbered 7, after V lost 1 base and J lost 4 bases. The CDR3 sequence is CASSQGAGQGTTGELFF. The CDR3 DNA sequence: TGCGCCAGCAGCCAAGGGGCCGGACAGGGGACCACCGGGGAGCTGTTTTTT.

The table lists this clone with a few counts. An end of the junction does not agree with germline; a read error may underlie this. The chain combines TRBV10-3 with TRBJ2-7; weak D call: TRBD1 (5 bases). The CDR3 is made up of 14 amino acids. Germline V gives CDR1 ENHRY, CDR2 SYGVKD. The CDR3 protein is CAIGDATEYDEQYF. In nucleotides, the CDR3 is TGTGCCATCGGTGACGCGACAGAATACGACGAGCAGTACTTC.

In DNA, the CDR3 is TGCAGCGTGACAAGGACTAGCGGGGGTTACAATGAGCAGTTCTTC. The encoded protein is CSVTRTSGGYNEQFF. The chain links TRBV29-1 to TRBJ2-1; TRBD2 matches at 13 bases. CDR3 length equals 15 residues. CDR1 is SQVTM, CDR2 ANQGSEA, per germline. The V gene end was trimmed by 6 bases and the J gene end by 4 bases; junction bases not matched to a gene: 6.

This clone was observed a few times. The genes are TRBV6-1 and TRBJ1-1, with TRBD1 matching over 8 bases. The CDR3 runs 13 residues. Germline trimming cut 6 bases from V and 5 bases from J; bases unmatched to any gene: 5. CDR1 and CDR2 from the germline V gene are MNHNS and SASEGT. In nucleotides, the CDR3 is TGTGCCAGCAGCCCCGACAGGGGAACTGAAGCTTTCTTT. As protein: CASSPDRGTEAFF.

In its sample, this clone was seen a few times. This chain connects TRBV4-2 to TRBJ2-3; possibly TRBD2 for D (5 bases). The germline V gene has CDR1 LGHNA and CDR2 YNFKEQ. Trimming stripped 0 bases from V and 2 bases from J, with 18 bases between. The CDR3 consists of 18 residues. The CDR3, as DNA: TGTGCCAGCAGCCAAGACCCCAAGGGAGCGGAGAACACAGATACGCAGTATTTT. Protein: CASSQDPKGAENTDTQYF.

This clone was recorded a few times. This chain's CDR3 is CASTLRTGNQPQHF. In DNA form, the CDR3 reads TGTGCCAGTACCCTCCGGACAGGGAATCAGCCCCAGCATTTT. This rearrangement joins TRBV19 to TRBJ1-5; 8 bases agree with TRBD1. Germline-derived CDR1 and CDR2 are LNHDA and SQIVND (reference sequence). CDR3 length: 14 residues. The V segment lost 7 bases and the J segment 4 bases; nucleotides outside the gene matches: 6. Together with reference TRBV19 and TRBJ1-5, the CDR3 gives the full variable domain: DGGITQSPKYLFRKEGQNVTLSCEQNLNHDAMYWYRQDPGQGLRLIYYSQIVNDFQKGDIAEGYSVSREKKESFPLTVTSAQKNPTAFYLCASTLRTGNQPQHFGDGTRLSIL.

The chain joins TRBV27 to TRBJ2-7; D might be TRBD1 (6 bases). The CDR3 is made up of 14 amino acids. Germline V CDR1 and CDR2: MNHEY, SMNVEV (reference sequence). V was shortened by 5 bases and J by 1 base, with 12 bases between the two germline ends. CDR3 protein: CASSPRGNSYEQYF. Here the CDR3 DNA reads TGTGCCAGCAGTCCCAGGGGAAATTCCTACGAGCAGTACTTC.

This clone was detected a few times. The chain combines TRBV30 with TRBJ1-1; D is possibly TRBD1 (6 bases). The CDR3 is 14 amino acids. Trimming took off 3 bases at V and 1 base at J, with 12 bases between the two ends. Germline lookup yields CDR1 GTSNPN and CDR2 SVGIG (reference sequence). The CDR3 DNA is TGTGCCTGGAGCAGGGGATGGGGGAACACTGAAGCTTTCTTT. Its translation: CAWSRGWGNTEAFF.